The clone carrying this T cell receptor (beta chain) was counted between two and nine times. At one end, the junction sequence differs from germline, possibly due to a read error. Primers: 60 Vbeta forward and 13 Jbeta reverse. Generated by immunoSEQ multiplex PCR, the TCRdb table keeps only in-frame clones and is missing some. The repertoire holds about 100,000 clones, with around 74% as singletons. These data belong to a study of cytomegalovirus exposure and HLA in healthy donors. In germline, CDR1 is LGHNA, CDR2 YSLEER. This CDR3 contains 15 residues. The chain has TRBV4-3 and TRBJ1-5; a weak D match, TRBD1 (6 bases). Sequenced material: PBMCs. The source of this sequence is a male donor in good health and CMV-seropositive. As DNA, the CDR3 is TGCGCCAGCAGCCAAGATGGGGACAACAATAAGCCCCAGCATTTT. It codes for CASSQDGDNNKPQHF.